The clone carrying this T cell receptor (beta chain) was observed many times. The antigen is not known. These data come from a study of T cell repertoires in cytomegalovirus infection. Study background: Public TCR beta signature analysis indicated the presence of both CMV infection and matching HLA type.

TCRdb re-called the reads through MiXCR, storing one row per CDR3 protein. The top ten clones hold about a tenth of a sample with 450,000 to 600,000 distinct CDR3 sequences, roughly 12% of them seen once. Trimming took 6 bases from V and 6 from J, leaving 20 bases between them. Germline V CDR1 and CDR2: MNHEY, SVGEGT. CDR3 length equals 15 residues. Findings and caveats of the study: Cumulative public TCR beta family frequency identified carriers of CMV plus the relevant HLA.

This chain joins TRBV6-2 or TRBV6-3 and TRBJ2-5; maybe TRBD1 (5 bases). Sequencing was done on a sample of PBMCs. The sequence was obtained from a human donor in good health (CMV status not recorded). Some clones in this sample may be carry-over from other donors' samples. CDR3 in DNA: TGTGCCAGCAGGGTGGATCCGTTTGGGGCAAAGACCCAGTACTTC. Its protein is CASRVDPFGAKTQYF.